This T cell receptor beta chain appears in the sequencing data of a study of T cell repertoires in cytomegalovirus infection. Study in general: Public TCR beta signatures indicated both CMV infection and matching HLA type.

The CDR3 runs to 14 residues. V was cut by 6 bases and J by 4 bases, with 15 bases left in between. This clonotype was observed at least ten times. Its antigen is undetermined. TCRdb re-analysed the reads in MiXCR, keeping a single row per CDR3 protein. The table includes some 350,000 distinct CDR3 sequences, 25% to 30% detected once. The input for sequencing was cultured PBMCs, taken from culture after CMV antigen stimulation. This chain links TRBV12-3 or TRBV12-4 with TRBJ1-2; D possibly corresponds to TRBD1 (6 bases). The clonotype originates from a human donor in good health (CMV status not recorded). Some clones in this sample may be carry-over from other donors' samples. CDR3 region: CASSPGGGPYGYTF. The CDR3 region has the DNA TGTGCCAGCAGCCCCGGGGGGGGGCCCTATGGCTACACCTTC.